This is a list of T cell receptor beta chains from one sample in a study of human T cells and chemical hapten exposure. One entry per CDR3 protein results from TCRdb running MiXCR on the RACE reads. The repertoire holds tens of thousands of distinct CDR3 sequences, with around 10% as singletons. Sequencing used whole blood, obtained in connection with sensitization to the hapten diphenylcyclopropenone (DPC). Receptors originate from a man aged 35 to 55 with alopecia areata. Some clones in this sample may be carry-over from other donors' samples. Both conserved end residues are part of each CDR3.

j_call	v_call	cdr3_aa
TRBJ1-2	TRBV24-1	CATRGNLEGYTF
TRBJ1-1	TRBV19	CASSMLSTEAFF
TRBJ1-1	TRBV25-1	CASRETGLNTEAFF
TRBJ2-3	TRBV7-2	CASKEGGPSTDTQYF
TRBJ2-5	TRBV5-1	CASSPGTGIQQETQYF
TRBJ1-5	TRBV12-3/TRBV12-4	CASSPGQGAGQPQHF
TRBJ2-3	TRBV30	CAWSVPGADTQYF
TRBJ1-6	TRBV12-3/TRBV12-4	CASFRGLLYNSPLHF
TRBJ2-2	TRBV7-6	CASSLGGPPNTGELFF
TRBJ1-4	TRBV12-3/TRBV12-4	CASSLMGLKEKLFF
TRBJ2-3	TRBV30	CAWSVWGGYTDTQYF
TRBJ1-5	TRBV6-5	CASSYSVAANQPQHF
TRBJ2-3	TRBV6-5	CASSFRSGRPTSTDTQYF
TRBJ1-2	TRBV13	CASSLWTGHGYTF
TRBJ1-1	TRBV2	CASKGSRSNTEAFF
TRBJ1-5	TRBV12-3/TRBV12-4	CASSRTGGNQPQHF
TRBJ2-5	TRBV5-1	CASSPSGTGQETQYF
TRBJ1-5	TRBV4-2	CASSQERRGNQPQHF
TRBJ2-3	TRBV18	CASSPGASGTQYF
TRBJ2-5	TRBV27	CASSLVGGRETQYF
TRBJ1-6	TRBV10-3	CAIGGGQNNSPLHF
TRBJ2-3	TRBV3-1	CASSGQGADTQYF
TRBJ2-7	TRBV12-3/TRBV12-4	CASSSSSGRWDYEQYF
TRBJ2-3	TRBV30	CAWRSTDTQYF
TRBJ2-5	TRBV3-1	CASSQDTRSETQYF
TRBJ2-1	TRBV5-1	CASSFTAPNNEQFF
TRBJ2-7	TRBV7-2	CASSLAHSGLFYEQYF
TRBJ1-1	TRBV5-6	CASSFSGIPEAFF
TRBJ2-1	TRBV6-1	CASSRGQGPDNEQFF
TRBJ2-3	TRBV28	CASTSTTADTQYF
TRBJ1-6	TRBV6-5	CASSGGQYNSPLHF
TRBJ2-1	TRBV7-2	CASSPGRGGNEQFF
TRBJ1-2	TRBV28	CASIQGNTYGYTF
TRBJ1-5	TRBV29-1	CSVRERRDQPQHF
TRBJ2-2	TRBV30	CAWSFSNTGELFF
TRBJ2-5	TRBV30	CAWSYFIGGHLETQYF
TRBJ2-7	TRBV19	CASRKGQGALYEQYF
TRBJ2-7	TRBV3-1	CASSQERTGNNEQYF
TRBJ2-7	TRBV5-1	CASSLGTGGRDEQYF
TRBJ2-3	TRBV7-8	CASSWTSGRPGDKQYF
TRBJ2-3	TRBV2	CASTDNPDTQYF
TRBJ2-4	TRBV20-1	CSAVGQATDIQYF
TRBJ1-1	TRBV5-1	CASSKLTGQRNEAFF